This T cell receptor (beta chain) was identified during a study of blood T cell repertoires in COVID-19. Study-level information: Researchers got acute and convalescent COVID-19 samples from the United States, Italy and Spain. T cells, B-cell-depleted T cells, or PBMCs supplied cDNA or gDNA.

The V gene's germline CDR1 is SGHDN and CDR2 FVKESK. CDR3 size: 13 residues. The V segment lost 5 bases and the J segment 12 bases; nucleotides outside the gene matches: 10. Per the study methods: Amplification from reference gene primers served as the basis for estimated nucleated cell counts. Only in-frame clones appear in the TCRdb table, and some are missing; sequencing was by immunoSEQ multiplex PCR. V and J calls and clone size follow that table, whereas D and trimming were derived from the DNA. The repertoire includes about 170,000 clones, about 80% of them detected once, and 22% sits in the top ten.

Material for sequencing was peripheral blood. The gene calls are TRBV14 and TRBJ2-1, with 7 bases aligning to TRBD1. This clonotype originated in a woman of 80 years or more with acute or convalescent COVID-19. The DNA of the CDR3 is TGTGCCAGCAGCTACGGGACAGTAGATAGGCAGTTCTTC. As protein: CASSYGTVDRQFF.